This record concerns one T cell receptor beta chain sequence. Its antigen is not known. Time point reported: blood 2 weeks post-SBRT. Documented treatment: 15 Gy SBRT to primary tumor, nephrectomy 4 weeks later. Clear cell pathology was present in this patient's renal cell carcinoma. This specimen comes from a study of radiation and T cells in renal cell carcinoma. Looking at the study overall: Nephrectomy followed 15 Gy stereotactic body radiation by 4 weeks.

Notes on the study in general: Without pretreatment biopsies, baseline tumor clonotype presence was undetermined.

Some clones are missing from TCRdb's copy, which holds only in-frame ones; the method was immunoSEQ multiplex PCR. The top ten clones hold 5.8% of a sample with some 76,000 clones, 82% of them seen once. Trimming shortened V by 0 bases and J by 7 bases, and 14 bases separated the two germline ends. The CDR3 loop spans 15 amino acids. Germline assignment: CDR1 SGHKS and CDR2 YYEKEE (reference sequence). The chain combines TRBV5-5 with TRBJ1-5; D is possibly TRBD1 (5 bases). The TCR was taken from a man aged 55 to 70 with renal cell carcinoma. The sequences come from blood, collected from a patient whose treatment included radiotherapy and nephrectomy. The CDR3 loop reads CASSLDRLAGQPQHF. The CDR3, as DNA: TGTGCCAGCAGCTTGGACAGGCTAGCTGGGCAGCCCCAGCATTTT.